These 14 T cell receptor beta chains were all obtained from the same sample, sequenced in a study of beta chain features in type 1 diabetes (dated 2018 in TCRdb). Libraries were constructed by the immunoSEQ multiplex PCR assay. The entire amount of isolated RNA was reverse transcribed using the High Capacity cDNA Reverse Transcription Kit, so the sequenced TCRB transcripts were expressed ones. TCRdb carries this immuneACCESS record with in-frame sequences only. Its versions omit some clonotypes, under half of them owing to an unresolved V gene in the studies checked, with the rest unexplained. The sample table records hundreds of thousands of clones; 6.5% to 10% of these occur just once. Of the sample, under 0.5% is held by the ten largest clones. The source material was central memory CD4+ T cells from blood. The receptors were sampled from a woman aged 18-29 years in good health.

This clone was recorded a few times. V is TRBV5-4 and J is TRBJ2-1; TRBD2 aligns across 10 bases. Germline loops: CDR1 SGHNT, CDR2 YYREEE (reference sequence). V trimming: 4 bases; J trimming: 5 bases; junction bases outside the gene matches: 6. This CDR3 region has 15 residues. CDR3 in DNA: TGTGCCAGCAGCCAAGGGACTAGCGCCCACAATGAGCAGTTCTTC. Translating gives CASSQGTSAHNEQFF.

This clone has more than one count but fewer than ten. The chain couples TRBV11-2 to TRBJ2-2; D is perhaps TRBD1 or TRBD2 (6 bases each). V shed 5 bases and J shed 7 bases, with 14 bases lying between them. This CDR3 spans 14 amino acids. Germline-derived CDR1 and CDR2 are SGHAT and FQNNGV. The CDR3 region is CASSVYREVGELFF. The CDR3 DNA reads TGTGCCAGCAGCGTTTACAGGGAGGTCGGGGAGCTGTTTTTT.

This clone has a handful of counts. At one boundary the junction diverges from the germline segment, which might be a read error. This sequence joins TRBV15 and TRBJ1-4; the D is unclear. The CDR3 has 14 residues. Germline CDR1 reads LNHNV; CDR2 reads YYDKDF (reference sequence). The CDR3 sequence is CATSMSQPNEKLFF. DNA for the CDR3: TGTGCCACCAGCATGAGTCAGCCTAACGAAAAACTGTTTTTT.

V and J are TRBV11-3 and TRBJ2-1, with 8 nucleotides matching TRBD2. V dropped 4 bases and J dropped 7; count of bases not matched to a gene: 6. Germline V gene sequence: CDR1 SGHNT, CDR2 YENEEA. The length of the CDR3 is 14 residues. The CDR3 region is CASSSLSGTNEQFF. The CDR3, as DNA: TGTGCCAGCAGCTCCCTTAGCGGGACTAATGAGCAGTTCTTC.

This clone was picked up a small number of times. The CDR3 DNA follows: TGTGCCAGCAGCCGAACTAGCGGGACGCCCGGGGAGCAGTTCTTC. This sequence encodes CASSRTSGTPGEQFF. The chain employs TRBV7-2 and TRBJ2-1, with 10 bases identical to TRBD2. The CDR3 runs 15 residues. With V trimmed by 5 bases and J by 10 bases, 11 bases remained unmatched. Germline V lookup: CDR1 SGHTA, CDR2 FQGNSA.

V and J are TRBV6-5 and TRBJ1-2, with unresolved D. The CDR3 is 14 amino acids. V lost 2 bases to trimming and J lost 4 bases, with 11 bases between them. CDR1 is MNHEY, CDR2 SVGAGI, per germline. CDR3 residues: CASSYDTRFYGYTF. For the CDR3, the DNA is TGTGCCAGCAGTTACGACACCCGATTCTATGGCTACACCTTC.

This clone was picked up a small number of times. The chain joins TRBV5-1 to TRBJ2-2; D unresolved. Deletions cut 4 bases from V and 8 bases from J, with 9 bases between. The CDR3 length is 12 residues. Germline lookup yields CDR1 SGHRS and CDR2 YFSETQ. The CDR3 reads CASSLEVGELFF. The CDR3 DNA reads TGCGCCAGCAGCCTCGAAGTTGGGGAGCTGTTTTTT.

Only a few counts were recorded for this clone. This sequence joins TRBV5-6 and TRBJ2-3; TRBD1 agrees at 8 bases. Germline V gene sequence: CDR1 SGHDT, CDR2 YYEEEE. The CDR3 is 15 residues long. Germline trimming cut 5 bases from V and 2 bases from J; bases unmatched to any gene: 7. This CDR3 is CASRRTGPNTDTQYF. The CDR3 nucleotides are TGTGCCAGCAGGCGGACAGGGCCCAACACAGATACGCAGTATTTT.

This clone was detected only a few times. J is TRBJ2-7 and V is TRBV5-5; D is unresolved. V shed 6 bases and J shed 1 base, with 14 bases lying between them. The CDR3 consists of 14 residues. CDR1 is SGHKS, CDR2 YYEKEE, per germline (reference sequence). CDR3 loop: CASTPGVVSYEQYF. The CDR3 coding sequence is TGTGCCAGCACCCCGGGCGTCGTTTCCTACGAGCAGTACTTC.

There are a few counts of this clone. The gene calls are TRBV4-3 and TRBJ1-5, with D possibly TRBD1 on 6 matching bases. V shed 0 bases and J shed 2 bases, with 11 bases lying between them. Germline assignment: CDR1 LGHNA and CDR2 YSLEER. The CDR3 runs to 16 residues. The CDR3 here is CASSQEVSGGNQPQHF. The CDR3 region has the DNA TGCGCCAGCAGCCAAGAGGTCTCAGGGGGCAATCAGCCCCAGCATTTT.

This clone has ten or more counts. The V call is TRBV6-6, the J call TRBJ2-3, with D perhaps matching TRBD2 (6 bases). Trimming left V 2 bases short and J 5 bases short, with 14 bases between. Germline V CDR1 and CDR2: MNHNY, SVGAGI (reference sequence). The CDR3 consists of 15 residues. The CDR3 here is CASSYPGARRDTQYF. CDR3 sequence (DNA): TGTGCCAGCAGTTACCCGGGAGCTCGGCGAGATACGCAGTATTTT.

The V and J genes are TRBV29-1 and TRBJ2-7; 10 positions match TRBD2. This CDR3 comprises 14 residues. The germline CDR1 and CDR2 sequences are SQVTM and ANQGSEA. V lost 6 bases, J lost 0 bases, and 5 bases stayed unmatched. This CDR3 reads CSVHSGRASYEQYF. DNA for the CDR3: TGCAGCGTACACAGCGGGAGGGCCTCCTACGAGCAGTACTTC.

This clone was found a few times. The chain couples TRBV7-2 to TRBJ2-2, with 8 bases that match TRBD1. The CDR3 runs 15 residues. The germline gives CDR1 SGHTA, CDR2 FQGNSA. Losses at the gene ends were 5 bases for V and 6 bases for J; bases not matched to a gene: 8. This CDR3 reads CASSPDRVRAGELFF. The CDR3, as DNA: TGTGCCAGCAGCCCGGACAGGGTACGGGCCGGGGAGCTGTTTTTT.

This clone showed up just a few times. The CDR3 nucleotides are TGCGCCAGCAGGGCGGGACGGATCCAAGAGACCCAGTACTTC. Translated: CASRAGRIQETQYF. V gene TRBV10-2 combines with J gene TRBJ2-5, with D possibly TRBD2 on 6 matching bases. V was shortened by 6 bases and J by 1 base, with 12 bases between the two germline ends. Looked up from germline, CDR1 is WSHSY and CDR2 is SAAADI. There are 14 residues in the CDR3.